These T cell receptor beta chains were read from a single sample in a study of shared clonotypes between healthy human individuals. Sequencing was performed with immunoSEQ multiplex PCR; in TCRdb, only in-frame clones are kept and a portion is missing. The sample shows 950,000 to 1,100,000 clones, 78% of them seen only once. Material for sequencing was memory CD4+ T cells from PBMCs. The receptors derive from a man between 18 and 29 years old in good health. Some clones in this sample may be carry-over from other donors' samples. Both conserved end residues are part of each CDR3. The order of the fields is V gene, J gene, D gene, clone size, CDR3 protein. The D gene is left open where the match is weak. Size values are once, few and many counts, or a class for expanded clones, and some rows have none.

v_gene: TRBV25-1
j_gene: TRBJ2-5
d_gene: .
abundance: .
CDR3aa: CASSVSRGPQETQYF

v_gene: TRBV10-2
j_gene: TRBJ1-1
d_gene: .
abundance: .
CDR3aa: CASSESTGLNTEAFF

v_gene: TRBV5-1
j_gene: TRBJ2-2
d_gene: TRBD1
abundance: .
CDR3aa: CASSWTGLNTGELFF

v_gene: TRBV5-4
j_gene: TRBJ2-1
d_gene: .
abundance: .
CDR3aa: CASSLMENEQFF

v_gene: TRBV6-1
j_gene: TRBJ1-5
d_gene: .
abundance: .
CDR3aa: CASSEGSSANQPQHF

v_gene: TRBV14
j_gene: TRBJ2-7
d_gene: .
abundance: .
CDR3aa: CASSQVGAGYEQYF

v_gene: TRBV28
j_gene: TRBJ2-3
d_gene: TRBD2
abundance: .
CDR3aa: CASSLPPGGRTADTQYF

v_gene: TRBV2
j_gene: TRBJ2-3
d_gene: .
abundance: once
CDR3aa: CASSMGLSTDTQYF

v_gene: TRBV2
j_gene: TRBJ1-3
d_gene: .
abundance: .
CDR3aa: CASSGSLSGNTIYF

v_gene: TRBV11-2
j_gene: TRBJ2-3
d_gene: .
abundance: .
CDR3aa: CASSRRGQANTDTQYF